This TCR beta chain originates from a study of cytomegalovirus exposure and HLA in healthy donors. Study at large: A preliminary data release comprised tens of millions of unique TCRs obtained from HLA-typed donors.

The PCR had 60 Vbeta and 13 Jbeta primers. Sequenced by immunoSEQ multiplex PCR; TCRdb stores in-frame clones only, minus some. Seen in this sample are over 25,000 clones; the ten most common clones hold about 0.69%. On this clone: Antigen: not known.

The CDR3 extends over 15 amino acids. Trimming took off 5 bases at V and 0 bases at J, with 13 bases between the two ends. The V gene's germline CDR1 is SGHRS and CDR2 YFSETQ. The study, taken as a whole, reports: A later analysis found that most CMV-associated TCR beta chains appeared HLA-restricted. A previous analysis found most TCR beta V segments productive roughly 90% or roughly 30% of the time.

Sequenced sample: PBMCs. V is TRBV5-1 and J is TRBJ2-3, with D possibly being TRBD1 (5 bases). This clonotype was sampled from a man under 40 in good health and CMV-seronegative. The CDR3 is CASRPQGASTDTQYF. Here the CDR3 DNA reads TGCGCCAGCAGACCCCAAGGGGCAAGCACAGATACGCAGTATTTT.